This TCR beta chain was identified in a study of blood T cell repertoires in COVID-19. Study at large: Researchers got acute and convalescent COVID-19 samples from the United States, Italy and Spain. PBMCs, B-cell-depleted T cells, or T cells were the source of the cDNA or gDNA that made up the material.

Losses at the gene ends were 8 bases for V and 1 base for J; bases not matched to a gene: 15. CDR3 length equals 17 residues. Germline assignment: CDR1 SNHLY and CDR2 FYNNEI. Original data processing: Amplification with reference gene primers provided the estimates of nucleated cell counts. Libraries were prepared by immunoSEQ multiplex PCR; TCRdb keeps only in-frame clonotypes and omits some of them. The V and J calls and clone size come from that table; D and trimming were worked out from the DNA. Of about 230,000 clones listed, 85% are singletons. The J gene is TRBJ1-1, the V gene TRBV2, with 8 bases matching TRBD1. Source material: peripheral blood. The TCR sequence derives from a middle-aged man with acute or convalescent COVID-19. The CDR3 is CASRLGQVATKNTEAFF. CDR3 sequence (DNA): TGTGCCAGCCGCCTGGGACAGGTTGCTACAAAGAACACTGAAGCTTTCTTT. The whole variable domain, filled in from reference TRBV2 and TRBJ1-1, reads EPEVTQTPSHQVTQMGQEVILRCVPISNHLYFYWYRQILGQKVEFLVSFYNNEISEKSEIFDDQFSVERPDGSNFTLKIRSTKLEDSAMYFCASRLGQVATKNTEAFFGQGTRLTVV.